Described below is a single T cell receptor (beta chain) sequence and its context. The antigen is undetermined. These data are taken from a study of radiotherapy plus CTLA-4 blockade in lung cancer. For the study at large: Objective responses occurred in around 18% of patients; around 30% had disease control. General study results and limits: TCR clones of tumor origin grew in blood after radiotherapy plus ipilimumab. Early clone dynamics of blood T cells, plus interferon-beta, reportedly predicted response best.

The CDR3 is 15 residues long. Per the germline V gene, CDR1 is SGHTA and CDR2 is FQGTGA. The J segment lost 9 bases and the V segment lost 4 bases, leaving 10 bases of the junction unmatched. In chemo-refractory metastatic non-small-cell lung cancer, patients got ipilimumab CTLA-4 blockade together with focal radiation. TCRdb keeps only in-frame clones here, not all; method: immunoSEQ multiplex PCR. The table lists fewer than 50,000 clones, approximately 62% of them singletons, with 18% in the top ten. The sequencing used peripheral blood, collected from a patient treated with radiotherapy plus ipilimumab. The V and J genes are TRBV7-3 and TRBJ2-1, with TRBD2 identical over 9 bases. This receptor was identified in a human donor with non-small cell lung cancer who had a partial response to radiotherapy plus ipilimumab. CDR3 sequence: CASSSSGTSSLEQFF. The CDR3 DNA is TGTGCCAGCAGCTCCTCCGGGACTAGCAGCCTTGAGCAGTTCTTC. The whole variable domain, filled in from reference TRBV7-3 and TRBJ2-1, reads GAGVSQTPSNKVTEKGKYVELRCDPISGHTALYWYRQSLGQGPEFLIYFQGTGAADDSGLPNDRFFAVRPEGSVSTLKIQRTERGDSAVYLCASSSSGTSSLEQFFGPGTRLTVL.